The entry that follows covers one T cell receptor (beta chain) sequence. Its antigen is undetermined. This sample stems from a study of shared clonotypes between healthy human individuals. Regarding the study as a whole: Compared with clonotypes that all four donors shared, non-shared clonotypes had lower generation probabilities.

The protocol was immunoSEQ multiplex PCR, while the TCRdb copy is restricted to in-frame clones and leaves out a portion. The sample includes 2 million to 3 million clones, 80% to 95% of them seen just once. This CDR3 has 18 residues. V shed 2 bases and J shed 6 bases, with 22 bases lying between them. Germline V gives CDR1 SGHTA, CDR2 FQGTGA. This receptor was taken from a man between 18 and 35 years old in good health. Some clones in this sample may be carry-over from other donors' samples. Sequenced: naive CD4+ T cells from PBMCs. The sample's subset: CD45RA+ positively selected. V and J are TRBV7-3 and TRBJ2-2, with no clear D. Here the CDR3 reads CASSLYPPALAGAGELFF. The CDR3 nucleotides are TGTGCCAGCAGCTTATATCCCCCTGCCTTAGCCGGCGCCGGGGAGCTGTTTTTT.